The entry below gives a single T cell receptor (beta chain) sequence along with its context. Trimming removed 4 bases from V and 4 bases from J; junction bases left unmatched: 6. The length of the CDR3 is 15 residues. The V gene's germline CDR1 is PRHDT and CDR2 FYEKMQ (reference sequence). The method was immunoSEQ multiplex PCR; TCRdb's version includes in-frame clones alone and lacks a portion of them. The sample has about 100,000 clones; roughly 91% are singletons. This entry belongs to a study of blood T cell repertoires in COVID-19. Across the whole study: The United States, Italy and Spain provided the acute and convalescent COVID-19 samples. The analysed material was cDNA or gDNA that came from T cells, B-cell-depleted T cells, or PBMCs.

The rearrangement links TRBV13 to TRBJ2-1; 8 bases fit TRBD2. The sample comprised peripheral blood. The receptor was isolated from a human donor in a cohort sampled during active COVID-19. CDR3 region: CASSYRTSSYNEQFF. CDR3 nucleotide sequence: TGTGCCAGCAGCTACCGGACTAGCAGTTACAATGAGCAGTTCTTC.